This T cell receptor beta chain stems from a study of ipilimumab plus nivolumab after autologous stem cell transplantation. Checkpoint therapy with ipilimumab 1 mg/kg began 14 to 28 days after transplant. Measured with immunoSEQ multiplex PCR; TCRdb has only the in-frame clones, and not every one. The repertoire has around 17,000 clones, less than 75% of them found once; the top ten carry 20% to 25%. The ends were cut back, 5 bases at V and 1 base at J, with 15 bases in the middle. Germline values: CDR1 SNHLY, CDR2 FYNNEI. This CDR3 is 16 amino acids long. The chain recombines TRBV2 with TRBJ1-5; D gene uncertain. This sequence was found in a male donor with diffuse large B-cell lymphoma. The sequences come from PBMCs, collected in a trial of ipilimumab plus nivolumab as post-transplant consolidation. CDR3 nucleotides: TGTGCCAGCAGTCTACAGCGACTGGGCAGCAATCAGCCCCAGCATTTT. Translating gives CASSLQRLGSNQPQHF.